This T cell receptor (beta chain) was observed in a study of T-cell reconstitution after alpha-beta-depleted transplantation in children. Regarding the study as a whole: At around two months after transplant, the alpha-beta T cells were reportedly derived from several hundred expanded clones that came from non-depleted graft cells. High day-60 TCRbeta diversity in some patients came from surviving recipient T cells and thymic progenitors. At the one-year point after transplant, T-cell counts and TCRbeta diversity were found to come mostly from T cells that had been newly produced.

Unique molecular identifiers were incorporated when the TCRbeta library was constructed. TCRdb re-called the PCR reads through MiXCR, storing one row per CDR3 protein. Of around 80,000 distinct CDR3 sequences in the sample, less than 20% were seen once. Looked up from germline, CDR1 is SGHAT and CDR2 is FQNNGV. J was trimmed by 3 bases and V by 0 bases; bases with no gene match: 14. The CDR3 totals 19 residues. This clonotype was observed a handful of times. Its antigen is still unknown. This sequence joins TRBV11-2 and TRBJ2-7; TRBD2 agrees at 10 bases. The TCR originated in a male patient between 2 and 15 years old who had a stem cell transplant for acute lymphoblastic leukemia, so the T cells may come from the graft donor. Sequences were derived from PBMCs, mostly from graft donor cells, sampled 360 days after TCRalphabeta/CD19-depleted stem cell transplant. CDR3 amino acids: CASSLDTFQWTSGNYEQYF. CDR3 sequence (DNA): TGTGCCAGCAGCTTAGATACCTTCCAATGGACTAGCGGAAACTACGAGCAGTACTTC.